Sequencing of this T cell receptor beta chain was carried out in a study of shared clonotypes between healthy human individuals. General observations from the study: Naive CD4 clonotype sharing across several donors was roughly 5%.

CD45RO negativity and positive selection for CCR7 defined naive CD8 cells, a population that excluded terminally differentiated effector memory CD45RA+ cells. Concerning this clone: Antigen specificity is unknown.

Profiling relied on immunoSEQ multiplex PCR, and the TCRdb table lists in-frame clones only, not all of them. The sample includes about 2 million clones, about 95% of them seen just once. CDR1 is SQVTM, CDR2 ANQGSEA, per germline. With 6 bases clipped from V and 5 bases from J, the junction kept 2 bases outside the gene matches. The CDR3 loop spans 11 amino acids. Sequenced input: naive CD8+ T cells sorted from blood. This sequence joins TRBV29-1 and TRBJ1-2; 8 bases map to TRBD1. The receptor comes from a man aged 18 to 30 in good health. CDR3 DNA: TGCAGCGTGCAGGGGGCGTATGGCTACACCTTC. Translating gives CSVQGAYGYTF.